This T cell receptor beta chain was identified in a study of glioma-infiltrating T cells after dendritic cell vaccination. Study context: Monocyte-derived dendritic cells, cultured approximately 7 days with IL-4 and GM-CSF, were pulsed with autologous tumor lysate.

Germline CDR1 reads SGHDT; CDR2 reads YYEEEE. The V end was cut by 4 bases, the J end by 5 bases, with 19 bases between. The CDR3 consists of 16 residues. TCRdb keeps only in-frame clones here, not all; method: immunoSEQ multiplex PCR. The data contain roughly 85,000 clones, 75% to 90% of them singletons. This sample's time point: after dendritic cell vaccination, including at tumor progression/relapse. The chain has TRBV5-6 and TRBJ2-1; no definite D call. The clonotype originates from a human donor with glioblastoma. The specimen was blood, collected after dendritic cell vaccination. Written as DNA, the CDR3 is TGTGCCAGCAGCCCCCCTATGATCCACTTCAACAATGAGCAGTTCTTC. Translating gives CASSPPMIHFNNEQFF.